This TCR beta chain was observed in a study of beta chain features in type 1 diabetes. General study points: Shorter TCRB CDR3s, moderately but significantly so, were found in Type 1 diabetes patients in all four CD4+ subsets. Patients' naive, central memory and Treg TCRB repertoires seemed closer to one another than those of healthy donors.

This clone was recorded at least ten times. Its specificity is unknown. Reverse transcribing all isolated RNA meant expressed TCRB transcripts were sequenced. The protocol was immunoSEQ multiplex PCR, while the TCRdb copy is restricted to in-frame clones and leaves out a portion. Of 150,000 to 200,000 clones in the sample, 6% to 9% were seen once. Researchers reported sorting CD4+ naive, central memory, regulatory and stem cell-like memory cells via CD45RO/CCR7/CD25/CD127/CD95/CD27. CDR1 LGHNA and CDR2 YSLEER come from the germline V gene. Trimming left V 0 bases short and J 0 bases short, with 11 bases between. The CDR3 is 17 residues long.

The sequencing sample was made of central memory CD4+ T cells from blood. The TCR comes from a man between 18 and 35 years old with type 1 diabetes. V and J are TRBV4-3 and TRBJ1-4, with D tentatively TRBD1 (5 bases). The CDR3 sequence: CASSQDPRGATNEKLFF. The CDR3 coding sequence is TGCGCCAGCAGCCAAGACCCTAGGGGTGCAACTAATGAAAAACTGTTTTTT.